This T cell receptor (beta chain) was sequenced during a study of cytomegalovirus exposure and HLA in healthy donors. Study outcomes and limitations: It was assumed in the presence/absence analyses that sequencing depth was roughly uniform across donors.

Details on this clone: What it binds is not known.

PCR employed 60 Vbeta and 13 Jbeta primers. The repertoire was sequenced with immunoSEQ multiplex PCR; TCRdb's copy has only in-frame clones and lacks some. The sample lists some 150,000 clones; about three quarters were seen once. The CDR3 spans 13 residues. The germline V and J ends were trimmed by 2 bases and 12 bases, with 15 bases remaining between them. Germline loops: CDR1 SGDLS, CDR2 YYNGEE. Sequencing used PBMCs. The clonotype originates from a male donor in good health and CMV-seronegative. The J gene is TRBJ2-1, the V gene TRBV9; D is undetermined. The DNA for the CDR3 is TGTGCCAGCAGCGTTGAGGAGAAGCTTACGCAGTTCTTC. Translated: CASSVEEKLTQFF.